This T cell receptor (beta chain) appears in the sequencing data of a study of regulatory T cells in long-lasting Graves disease. Broader study findings: Favoring TRBV28, TRBJ1-2 and TRBJ2-5 was a feature seen in persistent disease.

Investigators prepared the TCR beta libraries by applying iRepertoire HTBI primers and Arm-PCR of CDR3 regions. In the study's own analysis: Across all samples, just over 60 TRBV segments and about 13 TRBJ segments were identified. TCRdb itself ran the multiplex PCR reads through MiXCR, one entry per CDR3 protein. The V and J calls come from TCRdb's annotation, not from the publication. The data hold over 650,000 distinct CDR3 sequences, with around 30% observed a single time. Time point given: persistent/refractory GD, antithyroid drugs over 5 years with positive TRAb. Making the TCR library involved RNA that had been extracted from PBMCs. Criteria from the American Thyroid Association guidelines were applied to diagnose Graves' disease. Recruitment took place at an endocrinology department in Xi'an, China. Turning to this clonotype: The antigen is unknown.

The J segment lost 5 bases and the V segment lost 8 bases, leaving 15 bases of the junction unmatched. CDR1 MNHNS and CDR2 SASEGT come from the germline V gene. CDR3 length: 16 amino acids. Sequencing was performed on peripheral blood mononuclear cells (PBMCs), taken when the disease was refractory, from a patient treated with antithyroid drugs. The rearrangement uses TRBV6-1 and TRBJ1-1; TRBD1 aligns across 9 bases. The receptor's source is a female donor with Graves disease. The CDR3 here is CASDTEDRGFGTEAFF. The CDR3, as DNA: TGTGCCAGCGACACCGAGGACAGGGGTTTTGGAACTGAAGCTTTCTTT.